A single sample is the source of the 7 T cell receptor beta chains below, sequenced in a study of blood T cell repertoires in COVID-19. The assay was immunoSEQ multiplex PCR, and TCRdb's table has in-frame clones only and misses some. The data show 150,000 to 200,000 clones, 87% seen once. Sequenced: peripheral blood. The receptors derive from a human donor in a cohort sampled during active COVID-19.

Here the CDR3 reads CASSWPPLTGDFYTHTEAFF. The CDR3 region has the DNA TGTGCCAGCAGTTGGCCCCCCTTAACAGGGGACTTCTATACCCACACTGAAGCTTTCTTT. This chain links TRBV6-2 or TRBV6-3 with TRBJ1-1; 7 bases are a match to TRBD1. The J segment lost 3 bases and the V segment lost 4 bases, leaving 23 bases of the junction unmatched. The CDR3 runs 20 residues. Germline V lookup: CDR1 MNHEY, CDR2 SVGEGT.

The chain uses TRBV24-1 and TRBJ1-1; 9 bases line up with TRBD1. The CDR3 spans 15 residues. CDR1 and CDR2 (germline): KGHDR, SFDVKD. With V trimmed by 9 bases and J by 4 bases, 11 bases remained unmatched. The DNA of the CDR3 is TGTGCCACCGATAGCGGGACAGGGTTCCCCACTGAAGCTTTCTTT. Its protein is CATDSGTGFPTEAFF.

The J gene is TRBJ1-2, the V gene TRBV5-4; D unresolved. Germline V lookup: CDR1 SGHNT, CDR2 YYREEE (reference sequence). The CDR3 is made up of 15 amino acids. V lost 0 bases and J 5 bases, leaving 14 bases between the germline ends. In DNA, the CDR3 is TGTGCCAGCAGCTTGGACCCTAGCCCCTCATATGGCTACACCTTC. Its protein product is CASSLDPSPSYGYTF.

As to this clone: The identical CDR3 is also encoded by other nucleotide sequences in the sample. The rearrangement links TRBV28 to TRBJ1-2, with 7 bases lining up with TRBD1. The CDR3 loop spans 12 amino acids. Germline lookup yields CDR1 MDHEN and CDR2 SYDVKM. With 6 bases clipped from V and 4 bases from J, the junction kept 2 bases outside the gene matches. The CDR3 here is CASSRDSYGYTF. Here the CDR3 DNA reads TGTGCCAGCAGCCGGGACAGCTATGGCTACACCTTC.

The chain couples TRBV27 to TRBJ2-7, with 9 bases matching TRBD1. CDR1 is MNHEY, CDR2 SMNVEV, per germline (reference sequence). The V gene end was trimmed by 4 bases and the J gene end by 4 bases; junction bases not matched to a gene: 11. This CDR3 contains 16 residues. CDR3: CASSSISGTGRYEQYF. The DNA for the CDR3 is TGTGCCAGCAGTTCAATCTCCGGGACAGGGAGGTACGAGCAGTACTTC.

CDR3 coding DNA: TGTGCCAGCAGCCCATTTAGGGACAGGGCCTACAATGAGCAGTTCTTC. Its protein product is CASSPFRDRAYNEQFF. The chain has TRBV9 and TRBJ2-1, with TRBD1 matching 9 bases. This CDR3 contains 16 residues. Trimming removed 4 bases from V and 2 bases from J; junction bases left unmatched: 7. Germline CDR1 SGDLS, CDR2 YYNGEE.

The gene calls are TRBV7-3 and TRBJ2-2, with 7 bases fitting TRBD2. Germline CDR1 reads SGHTA; CDR2 reads FQGTGA. The CDR3 consists of 15 residues. J lost 7 bases, V lost 4 bases, and 9 bases had no gene match. The CDR3 DNA follows: TGTGCCAGCAGCTCCGTGCCCGGGGAGGGCGGGGAGCTGTTTTTT. Encoded protein: CASSSVPGEGGELFF.